This T cell receptor (beta chain) emerged from a study of T-cell reconstitution after alpha-beta-depleted transplantation in children. Using unique molecular identifiers, the investigators prepared the TCRbeta library. TCRdb independently ran MiXCR on the PCR reads; one entry per CDR3 protein. The sample records just over 950,000 distinct CDR3 sequences, about 29% being singletons. This CDR3 spans 15 amino acids. Trimming removed 1 base from V and 7 bases from J, with 11 bases in between. The sequenced sample was PBMCs, mostly from graft donor cells, obtained 360 days after TCRalphabeta/CD19-depleted stem cell transplant. This receptor was taken from a boy in the first two years of life who had a stem cell transplant for SCID, so the T cells may come from the graft donor. The J gene is TRBJ1-6, the V gene TRBV12-3 or TRBV12-4, with D unclear. CDR3 in DNA: TGTGCCAGCAGTTTAGTCTTGGCCTCAAATTCACCCCTCCACTTT. This encodes CASSLVLASNSPLHF.